Presented here are 18 T cell receptor beta chains from one specimen sequenced in a study of T cell changes during pregnancy in multiple sclerosis. Data came from immunoSEQ multiplex PCR; TCRdb stores just in-frame clones and leaves some out. This sample has over 30,000 clones; approximately 92% occur once, and the top ten carry 0.95% to 1.5%. The source material was PBMCs (not recorded whether the cells were cultured). These TCRs come from a female donor with multiple sclerosis, enrolled in a pregnancy study.

This clone was found once. V gene TRBV30 combines with J gene TRBJ1-4; D gene unclear. The germline V gene encodes CDR1 GTSNPN and CDR2 SVGIG (reference sequence). The CDR3 has 12 residues. V was shortened by 0 bases and J by 9 bases, with 8 bases between the two germline ends. CDR3 bases: TGTGCCTGGAGTGTAAGTGGTCAAAAACTGTTTTTT. It codes for CAWSVSGQKLFF.

The chain links TRBV29-1 to TRBJ1-4; possible D gene TRBD1, 6 bases. Trimming stripped 4 bases from V and 7 bases from J, with 10 bases between. Germline values: CDR1 SQVTM, CDR2 ANQGSEA. The CDR3 is 12 residues long. The CDR3 nucleotides are TGCAGCGTTGCGAGGGGGGGTGAAAAACTGTTTTTT. Its protein is CSVARGGEKLFF.

V and J are TRBV2 and TRBJ2-7; D uncertain. V lost 2 bases, J lost 0 bases, and 11 bases lay in between. CDR1 and CDR2 (germline): SNHLY, FYNNEI. The CDR3 is made up of 15 amino acids. The CDR3 reads CASSEKTQSSYEQYF. CDR3 bases: TGTGCCAGCAGTGAAAAAACCCAGAGCTCCTACGAGCAGTACTTC.

V gene TRBV9 combines with J gene TRBJ2-3; TRBD2 matches 7 bases. This CDR3 is built from 16 residues. The trim removed 0 bases at V and 2 bases at J, leaving 6 bases unmatched. CDR1 and CDR2 from the germline V gene are SGDLS and YYNGEE. The CDR3 coding sequence is TGTGCCAGCAGCGTAGTCGGCGGGAGTTCCACAGATACGCAGTATTTT. It specifies CASSVVGGSSTDTQYF. The whole variable domain, remainder taken from reference TRBV9 and TRBJ2-3, is DSGVTQTPKHLITATGQRVTLRCSPRSGDLSVYWYQQSLDQGLQFLIQYYNGEERAKGNILERFSAQQFPDLHSELNLSSLELGDSALYFCASSVVGGSSTDTQYFGPGTRLTVL.

The chain combines TRBV6-5 with TRBJ1-3, with D unresolved. Germline CDR1 is MNHEY and CDR2 is SVGAGI. CDR3 size: 13 residues. V lost 8 bases to trimming and J lost 0 bases, with 8 bases between them. CDR3 DNA sequence: TGTGCCAGCCTCGGTGACTCTGGAAACACCATATATTTT. This gives the protein CASLGDSGNTIYF.

The rearrangement joins TRBV18 to TRBJ1-3, with a possible D match to TRBD1 (6 bases). V was pared by 4 bases and J by 1 base, with 8 bases between. CDR1 and CDR2 (germline): KGHSH, LQKENI. The CDR3 has 14 amino acids. The CDR3 is CASSLGQSGNTIYF. CDR3 sequence (DNA): TGTGCCAGCTCACTAGGACAGTCTGGAAACACCATATATTTT. The full variable domain, rest sourced from reference TRBV18 and TRBJ1-3, is NAGVMQNPRHLVRRRGQEARLRCSPMKGHSHVYWYRQLPEEGLKFMVYLQKENIIDESGMPKERFSAEFPKEGPSILRIQQVVRGDSAAYFCASSLGQSGNTIYFGEGSWLTVV.

V usage is TRBV5-1 and J usage is TRBJ2-5, with a possible D match to TRBD2 (6 bases). The CDR3 contains 15 residues. CDR1 and CDR2 (germline): SGHRS, YFSETQ. V shed 4 bases and J shed 2 bases, with 15 bases lying between them. CDR3 loop: CASSPSGVLQETQYF. CDR3 sequence (DNA): TGCGCCAGCAGCCCATCGGGAGTACTGCAAGAGACCCAGTACTTC.

This clone occurred once. The V gene is TRBV9, the J gene TRBJ2-3; 7 bases match TRBD1. CDR1 and CDR2 from the germline V gene are SGDLS and YYNGEE. The CDR3 extends over 14 amino acids. V trimming: 3 bases; J trimming: 6 bases; junction bases outside the gene matches: 7. For the CDR3, the DNA is TGTGCCAGCAGCGACCGACAGGGCAGGGATACGCAGTATTTT. The encoded protein is CASSDRQGRDTQYF.

The rearrangement links TRBV4-2 to TRBJ2-6; no clear D gene. The V gene lost 0 bases and the J gene lost 0 bases, with 6 bases spanning the gap. Germline assignment: CDR1 LGHNA and CDR2 YNFKEQ. The CDR3 length is 16 residues. The CDR3 DNA follows: TGTGCCAGCAGCCAAGATAGGGACTCTGGGGCCAACGTCCTGACTTTC. Translating gives CASSQDRDSGANVLTF.

The rearrangement joins TRBV29-1 to TRBJ2-3; 7 nucleotides agree with TRBD2. V lost 7 bases, J lost 5 bases, and 9 bases stayed unmatched. The CDR3 sequence is 13 residues long. CDR1 is SQVTM and CDR2 is ANQGSEA in the germline V gene. The CDR3 DNA reads TGCAGCGGAGGTGGCGGGAGTATAGATACGCAGTATTTT. It is translated as CSGGGGSIDTQYF.

The V and J genes are TRBV19 and TRBJ1-1; D is undetermined. The CDR3 is made up of 11 amino acids. Germline loops: CDR1 LNHDA, CDR2 SQIVND (reference sequence). V lost 7 bases to trimming and J lost 5 bases, with 8 bases between them. The CDR3 spells CASIERTEAFF. The CDR3, as DNA: TGTGCCAGTATAGAGAGGACTGAAGCTTTCTTT.

The V gene is TRBV5-1, the J gene TRBJ2-1; possible D gene TRBD1, 6 bases. V lost 4 bases to trimming and J lost 4 bases, with 18 bases between them. CDR3 length equals 16 residues. Germline values: CDR1 SGHRS, CDR2 YFSETQ. CDR3: CASSHQGSRPYNEQFF. The CDR3 DNA follows: TGCGCCAGCAGCCACCAGGGGAGTCGACCTTACAATGAGCAGTTCTTC.

The CDR3 bases are TGTGCCAGCAGCCCGACCCGGACAGGGAGGTATGGCTACACCTTC. Amino acid sequence: CASSPTRTGRYGYTF. The chain has TRBV6-5 and TRBJ1-2, with TRBD1 identical over 8 bases. The CDR3 has 15 residues. Germline CDR1 is MNHEY and CDR2 is SVGAGI. J was trimmed by 5 bases and V by 6 bases; bases with no gene match: 11.

The V call is TRBV6-4, the J call TRBJ1-2, with D possibly matching TRBD1 (5 bases). The V gene's germline CDR1 is MRHNA and CDR2 SNTAGT. Trimming took 4 bases from V and 6 from J, leaving 18 bases between them. The CDR3 covers 15 residues. CDR3 coding DNA: TGTGCCAGCAGTGCCGCATCCGGGCAGGGCAATGGCTACACCTTC. Translated, it gives CASSAASGQGNGYTF.

This rearrangement joins TRBV30 to TRBJ1-5; D gene uncertain. The germline V and J ends were trimmed by 3 bases and 5 bases, with 11 bases remaining between them. This CDR3 spans 13 amino acids. From germline, CDR1 is GTSNPN and CDR2 SVGIG (reference sequence). The DNA of the CDR3 is TGTGCCTGGAGCCGGCGAATTGATCAGCCCCAGCATTTT. Encoded protein: CAWSRRIDQPQHF.

This chain links TRBV28 with TRBJ2-3; D remains unclear. The length of the CDR3 is 15 residues. With 4 bases removed from V and 2 bases from J, the gap between germline ends came to 13 bases. From germline, CDR1 is MDHEN and CDR2 SYDVKM. CDR3 nucleotide sequence: TGTGCCAGCAGTTCCGCGGATGATCTCACAGATACGCAGTATTTT. As protein: CASSSADDLTDTQYF.

This sequence joins TRBV7-9 and TRBJ2-3, with D maybe TRBD1 (5 bases). Germline CDR1 reads SEHNR; CDR2 reads FQNEAQ (reference sequence). The CDR3 spans 15 residues. The V and J ends lost 7 bases and 0 bases respectively, with 14 bases between them. CDR3 protein: CASTQGGFSTDTQYF. Written as DNA, the CDR3 is TGTGCCAGCACTCAGGGCGGTTTTAGCACAGATACGCAGTATTTT.

This rearrangement joins TRBV7-2 to TRBJ2-4; no clear D gene. Germline CDR1 reads SGHTA; CDR2 reads FQGNSA. Trimming stripped 5 bases from V and 9 bases from J, with 14 bases between. The CDR3 length is 13 residues. The CDR3 sequence is CASSAGPNAIQYF. CDR3 bases: TGTGCCAGCAGCGCCGGGCCTAACGCCATTCAGTACTTC.